One sample yielded the 19 T cell receptor beta chains listed below, sequenced in a study of a mutant IDH1 vaccine in newly diagnosed glioma. Their cognate antigens are unknown. This sample's time point: week 35, safety follow-up. What each vaccine dose contained was 300 ug of mutant IDH1 20-mer peptide, accompanied by topical imiquimod. Method: immunoSEQ multiplex PCR; TCRdb's copy keeps in-frame clones and lacks some. The sample has about 50,000 clones; around 84% are singletons. The starting material was PBMCs, obtained from a glioma patient whose treatment included an IDH1 peptide vaccine. These receptor sequences come from a young woman with glioma.

The V gene is TRBV6-1, the J gene TRBJ2-7, with TRBD2 matching over 13 bases. This CDR3 is 14 amino acids long. CDR1 is MNHNS, CDR2 SASEGT, per germline. The V and J ends lost 4 bases and 4 bases, in that order; junction bases with no gene match: 1. The CDR3 reads CASSVTSGGYEQYF. In nucleotides, the CDR3 is TGTGCCAGCAGTGTGACTAGCGGGGGGTACGAGCAGTACTTC.

This clone was seen a handful of times. The chain has TRBV15 and TRBJ1-1; 7 bases line up with TRBD1. The ends lost 0 bases at V and 2 bases at J; junction bases unmatched: 3. This CDR3 spans 15 amino acids. CDR1 is LNHNV and CDR2 is YYDKDF in the germline V gene (reference sequence). The CDR3 spells CATSRDRGGNTEAFF. The CDR3 DNA follows: TGTGCCACCAGCAGAGATAGAGGGGGCAACACTGAAGCTTTCTTT. Full variable domain (missing parts from reference TRBV15 and TRBJ1-1): DAMVIQNPRYQVTQFGKPVTLSCSQTLNHNVMYWYQQKSSQAPKLLFHYYDKDFNNEADTPDNFQSRRPNTSFCFLDIRSPGLGDTAMYLCATSRDRGGNTEAFFGQGTRLTVV.

The rearrangement links TRBV11-3 to TRBJ2-1, with D hard to call. The germline V and J ends were trimmed by 8 bases and 0 bases, with 11 bases remaining between them. Germline V gives CDR1 SGHNT, CDR2 YENEEA. The CDR3 spans 14 residues. DNA for the CDR3: TGTGCCAGCTCCCGCGAAAGCTCCTACAATGAGCAGTTCTTC. It is translated as CASSRESSYNEQFF. Full variable domain (rest looked up from reference TRBV11-3 and TRBJ2-1): EAGVVQSPRYKIIEKKQPVAFWCNPISGHNTLYWYLQNLGQGPELLIRYENEEAVDDSQLPKDRFSAERLKGVDSTLKIQPAELGDSAVYLCASSRESSYNEQFFGPGTRLTVL.

The V and J genes are TRBV18 and TRBJ2-3, with D perhaps matching TRBD1 (5 bases). CDR1 and CDR2 from the germline V gene are KGHSH and LQKENI. This CDR3 region has 13 residues. Trimming took 1 base from V and 6 from J, leaving 8 bases between them. The CDR3 DNA reads as TGTGCCAGCTCACCACAGGGGCCGGATACGCAGTATTTT. This encodes CASSPQGPDTQYF. Together with reference TRBV18 and TRBJ2-3, the CDR3 gives the full variable domain: NAGVMQNPRHLVRRRGQEARLRCSPMKGHSHVYWYRQLPEEGLKFMVYLQKENIIDESGMPKERFSAEFPKEGPSILRIQQVVRGDSAAYFCASSPQGPDTQYFGPGTRLTVL.

The chain has TRBV5-6 and TRBJ2-7, with a tentative D call TRBD1 (5 bases). The CDR3 runs to 14 residues. The germline V and J ends were trimmed by 0 bases and 4 bases, with 11 bases remaining between them. The germline V gene encodes CDR1 SGHDT and CDR2 YYEEEE. The CDR3 DNA sequence: TGTGCCAGCAGCTTGGGCAGGGCGTCGTACGAGCAGTACTTC. Residues: CASSLGRASYEQYF.

As DNA, the CDR3 is TGTGCCAGTAATAGAGCGGGGGGACAAGAGACCCAGTACTTC. Translating gives CASNRAGGQETQYF. This chain links TRBV19 with TRBJ2-5, with 9 bases aligning to TRBD2. Looked up from germline, CDR1 is LNHDA and CDR2 is SQIVND (reference sequence). This CDR3 spans 14 amino acids. J was trimmed by 2 bases and V by 7 bases; bases with no gene match: 5.

The rearrangement links TRBV27 to TRBJ1-4; D perhaps matches TRBD1 (6 bases). The CDR3 has 14 residues. Germline CDR1 MNHEY, CDR2 SMNVEV (reference sequence). V was cut by 6 bases and J by 8 bases, with 16 bases left in between. CDR3 nucleotide sequence: TGTGCCAGCAGGTCGCAGGGAGGGGGGGAAAAACTGTTTTTT. Translating it yields CASRSQGGGEKLFF.

The CDR3 is CASSLTGTSGSTDTQYF. The CDR3 DNA follows: TGTGCCAGCAGCCTGACCGGGACTAGCGGTAGCACAGATACGCAGTATTTT. The chain is built from TRBV5-8 and TRBJ2-3, with TRBD2 matching 11 bases. CDR3 length: 17 residues. Looked up from germline, CDR1 is SGHTS and CDR2 is YDEGEE. V shed 4 bases and J 0 bases; nucleotides not matched to a gene: 7.

J is TRBJ2-2 and V is TRBV4-2, with TRBD1 matching over 7 bases. This CDR3 has 17 amino acids. The V gene's germline CDR1 is LGHNA and CDR2 YNFKEQ. V was pared by 5 bases and J by 0 bases, with 9 bases of the junction left unmatched. For the CDR3, the DNA is TGTGCCAGCAGCTTCCGCGACAGGGCTGCGAACACCGGGGAGCTGTTTTTT. It encodes CASSFRDRAANTGELFF.

The V call is TRBV20-1, the J call TRBJ2-3; the D is unclear. The V end was cut by 5 bases, the J end by 4 bases, with 7 bases between. The CDR3 is made up of 11 amino acids. The germline V gene encodes CDR1 DFQATT and CDR2 SNEGSKA (reference sequence). The CDR3 coding sequence is TGCAGTGCTCCGGACCCAGATACGCAGTATTTT. Residues: CSAPDPDTQYF.

The V gene is TRBV4-3, the J gene TRBJ2-2, with 7 bases fitting TRBD2. CDR3 length: 17 residues. Germline values: CDR1 LGHNA, CDR2 YSLEER. V shed 4 bases, J shed 1 base, and the junction held 9 bases outside the gene matches. The CDR3 nucleotides are TGCGCCAGCAGCCTGGATCGGGCTAGCGGGAACACCGGGGAGCTGTTTTTT. The encoded protein is CASSLDRASGNTGELFF.

DNA of the CDR3: TGCAGTGCTAGTAAGTGGCCCGAGCAGTACTTC. Amino acid sequence: CSASKWPEQYF. J is TRBJ2-7 and V is TRBV20-1, with unresolved D. This CDR3 comprises 11 residues. V lost 3 bases and J lost 6, with 9 bases in between. Germline CDR1 and CDR2: DFQATT and SNEGSKA (reference sequence).

The chain has TRBV6-6 and TRBJ1-1, with D unresolved. Between the trimmed V and J ends, which lost 6 bases and 0 bases, there was a span of 8 bases. Germline V gene data show CDR1 as MNHNY and CDR2 as SVGAGI (reference sequence). CDR3 length equals 13 residues. CDR3 DNA: TGTGCCAGCAGACATCCGATGAACACTGAAGCTTTCTTT. Translating gives CASRHPMNTEAFF.

This sequence joins TRBV6-5 and TRBJ2-3, with 14 bases aligning to TRBD2. Per germline, CDR1 MNHEY and CDR2 SVGAGI. The CDR3 sequence is 15 residues long. J was trimmed by 7 bases and V by 5 bases; bases with no gene match: 5. CDR3 protein: CASSTGLAGANTQYF. The CDR3 coding sequence is TGTGCCAGCAGTACGGGACTAGCGGGAGCTAATACGCAGTATTTT.

The chain has TRBV6-1 and TRBJ2-5; TRBD2 is a possible D gene (5 bases). Germline V lookup: CDR1 MNHNS, CDR2 SASEGT. Trimming removed 4 bases at V and 1 base at J, with 10 bases between. CDR3 length equals 14 residues. The CDR3 sequence: CASSVAAAQETQYF. CDR3 sequence (DNA): TGTGCCAGCAGTGTGGCAGCGGCCCAAGAGACCCAGTACTTC.

The chain combines TRBV14 with TRBJ2-5; D remains unclear. V was trimmed by 0 bases and J by 5 bases, leaving 7 bases between them. CDR1 and CDR2 (germline): SGHDN, FVKESK. The CDR3 spans 13 residues. The DNA of the CDR3 is TGTGCCAGCAGCCAAGATGTGCGGGAGACCCAGTACTTC. Its protein product is CASSQDVRETQYF.

The V gene is TRBV7-2, the J gene TRBJ1-2; the match to TRBD1 covers 8 bases. Germline V gene lookup returns CDR1 SGHTA and CDR2 FQGNSA. J gave up 4 bases and V 4 bases, and 5 bases lay outside the gene matches. The CDR3 spans 14 residues. The CDR3 DNA is TGTGCCAGCAGCTCCAGGACAGGGCCCTATGGCTACACCTTC. This codes for CASSSRTGPYGYTF.

The V call is TRBV5-1, the J call TRBJ2-6, with TRBD2 identical over 10 bases. Germline-derived CDR1 and CDR2 are SGHRS and YFSETQ. The CDR3 sequence is 18 residues long. V lost 1 base and J lost 1; bases outside the gene matches: 5. The CDR3 here is CASSLTSGIGSGANVLTF. Written as DNA, the CDR3 is TGCGCCAGCAGCTTGACTAGCGGGATCGGTTCTGGGGCCAACGTCCTGACTTTC.

The sample holds one count of this clone. The rearrangement joins TRBV6-5 to TRBJ2-7; 9 bases are a match to TRBD1. Unmatched junction bases numbered 9, after V lost 6 bases and J lost 3 bases. Germline V lookup: CDR1 MNHEY, CDR2 SVGAGI. The CDR3 runs to 15 residues. The CDR3 protein is CASSYGQGFDYEQYF. The DNA of the CDR3 is TGTGCCAGCAGCTACGGACAGGGGTTCGACTACGAGCAGTACTTC.